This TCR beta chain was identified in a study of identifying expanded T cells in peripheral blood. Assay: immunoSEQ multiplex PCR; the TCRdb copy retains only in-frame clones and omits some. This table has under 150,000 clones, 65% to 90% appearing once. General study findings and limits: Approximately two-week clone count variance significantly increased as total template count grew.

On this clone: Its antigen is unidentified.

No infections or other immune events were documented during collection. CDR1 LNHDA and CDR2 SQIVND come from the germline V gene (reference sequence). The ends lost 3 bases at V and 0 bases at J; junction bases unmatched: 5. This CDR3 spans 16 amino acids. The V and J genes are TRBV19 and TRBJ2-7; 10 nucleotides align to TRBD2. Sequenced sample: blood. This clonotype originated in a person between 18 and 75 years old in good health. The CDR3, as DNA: TGTGCCAGTAGTATCACTAGCGGGATCCTCTCCTACGAGCAGTACTTC. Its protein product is CASSITSGILSYEQYF.